This T cell receptor (beta chain) was sequenced in a study of beta chain features in type 1 diabetes. Overall study context: Patient and healthy donor groups were alike in age, gender and cell yields. Points from the study as a whole: A PCR bias possibly favoring shorter templates would apply equally to patients and controls.

Comments on this clone: Its antigen is currently unknown.

A single heparinised draw of approximately 110 mL on average was taken per donor. As every portion of the isolated RNA was reverse transcribed, the sequencing read expressed TCRB transcripts. Generated by immunoSEQ multiplex PCR, the TCRdb table keeps only in-frame clones and is missing some. The table lists 900,000 or so clones, roughly a sixth of them singletons. Germline-derived CDR1 and CDR2 are SGHTA and FQGNSA. The V gene end was trimmed by 5 bases and the J gene end by 10 bases; junction bases not matched to a gene: 10. The CDR3 has 16 amino acids. The specimen was naive CD4+ T cells from blood. This TCR was recovered from a woman between 18 and 29 years old in good health. This chain joins TRBV7-2 and TRBJ2-1; the match to TRBD2 covers 14 bases. CDR3 bases: TGTGCCAGCAGCCCGGGGACTAGCGGGAGTGTAGGGGAGCAGTTCTTC. This codes for CASSPGTSGSVGEQFF.